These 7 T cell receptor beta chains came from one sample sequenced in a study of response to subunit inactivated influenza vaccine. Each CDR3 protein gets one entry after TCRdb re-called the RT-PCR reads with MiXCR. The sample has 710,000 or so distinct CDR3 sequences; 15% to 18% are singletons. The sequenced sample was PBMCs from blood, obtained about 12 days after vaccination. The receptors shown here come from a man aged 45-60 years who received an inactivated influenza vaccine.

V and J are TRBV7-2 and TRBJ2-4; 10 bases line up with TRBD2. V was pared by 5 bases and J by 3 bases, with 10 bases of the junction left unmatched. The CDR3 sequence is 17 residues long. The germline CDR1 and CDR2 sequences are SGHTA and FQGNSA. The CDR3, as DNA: TGTGCCAGCAGCGCGCCGGGACTAGCGAAGGGCAAAAACATTCAGTACTTC. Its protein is CASSAPGLAKGKNIQYF.

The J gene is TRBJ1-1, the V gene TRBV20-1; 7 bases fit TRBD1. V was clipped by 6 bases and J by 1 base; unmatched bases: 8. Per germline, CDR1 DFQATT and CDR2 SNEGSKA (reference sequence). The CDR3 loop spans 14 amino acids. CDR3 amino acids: CSALPGTANTEAFF. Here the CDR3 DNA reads TGCAGTGCCCTCCCCGGGACAGCGAACACTGAAGCTTTCTTT.

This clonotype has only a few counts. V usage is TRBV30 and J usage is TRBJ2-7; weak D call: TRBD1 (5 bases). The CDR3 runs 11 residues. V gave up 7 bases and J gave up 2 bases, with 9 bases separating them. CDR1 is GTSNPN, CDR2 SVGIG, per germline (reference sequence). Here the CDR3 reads CAYTGAYEQYF. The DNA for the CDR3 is TGTGCCTATACAGGAGCCTACGAGCAGTACTTC.

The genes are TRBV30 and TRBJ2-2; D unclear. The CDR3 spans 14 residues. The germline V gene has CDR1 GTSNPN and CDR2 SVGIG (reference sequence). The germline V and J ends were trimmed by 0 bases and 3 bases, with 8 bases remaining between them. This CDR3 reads CAWSVGPHTGELFF. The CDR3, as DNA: TGTGCCTGGAGTGTAGGTCCTCACACCGGGGAGCTGTTTTTT.

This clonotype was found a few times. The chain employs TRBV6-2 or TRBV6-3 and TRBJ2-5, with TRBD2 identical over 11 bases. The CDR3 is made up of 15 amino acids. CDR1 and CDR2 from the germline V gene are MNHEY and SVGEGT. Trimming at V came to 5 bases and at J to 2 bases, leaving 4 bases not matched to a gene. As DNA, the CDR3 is TGTGCCAGCAGTACACTAGCGGGGGAACAAGAGACCCAGTACTTC. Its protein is CASSTLAGEQETQYF.

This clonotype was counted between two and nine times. The CDR3, as DNA: TGTGCCAGCAGCTCTGGACAGGTCGGACAGCCCCAGCATTTT. The encoded protein is CASSSGQVGQPQHF. The V and J genes are TRBV7-2 and TRBJ1-5, with 7 positions matching TRBD1. The germline gives CDR1 SGHTA, CDR2 FQGNSA. V shed 4 bases, J shed 7 bases, and the junction held 7 bases outside the gene matches. The CDR3 covers 14 residues. Full variable domain (missing parts from reference TRBV7-2 and TRBJ1-5): GAGVSQSPSNKVTEKGKDVELRCDPISGHTALYWYRQSLGQGLEFLIYFQGNSAPDKSGLPSDRFSAERTGGSVSTLTIQRTQQEDSAVYLCASSSGQVGQPQHFGDGTRLSIL.

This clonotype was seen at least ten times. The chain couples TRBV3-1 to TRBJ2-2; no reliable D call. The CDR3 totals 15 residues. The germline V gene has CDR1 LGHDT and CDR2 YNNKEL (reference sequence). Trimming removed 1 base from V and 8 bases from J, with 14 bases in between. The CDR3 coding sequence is TGTGCCAGCAGCCAAGTGGCGGCAGCCAGGGGGGAGCTGTTTTTT. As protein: CASSQVAAARGELFF.